This TCR beta chain was documented in a study of human T cells and chemical hapten exposure. Study-wide results and limits: Positively correlated with patch test score were the counts of PT1 expanded TCRs. The presence of alopecia in the donors means their immune response may differ from healthy people's.

To note about this clonotype: Its specificity is not known. A read error may be the cause here, since a much bigger clone is one base away.

Individual cDNA molecules in this library carried unique molecular identifiers. Under the authors' procedure: From approximately 25,000 to 650,000 TCRs were found per sample, with a median of approximately 92,000. MiXCR was run by TCRdb on the RACE reads, yielding one entry per CDR3 protein. The V and J calls reflect TCRdb's pipeline rather than the authors' work. The sample lists tens of thousands of distinct CDR3 sequences; 10% were seen once. Per the germline V gene, CDR1 is SGHRS and CDR2 is YFSETQ. This CDR3 region has 15 residues. The ends were cut back, 0 bases at V and 8 bases at J, with 15 bases in the middle. Indicated time point: patch test 2, 6 weeks after DPC sensitization. Treatment in this sample: therapeutic diphenylcyclopropenone sensitization with weekly scalp DPC.

This sample comprised whole blood, obtained in connection with sensitization to the hapten diphenylcyclopropenone (DPC). The sequence came from a woman aged 50 to 60 with alopecia areata. Some clones in this sample may be carry-over from other donors' samples. The chain joins TRBV5-1 to TRBJ2-1; D uncertain. DNA for the CDR3: TGCGCCAGCAGCTTGGTGGACGAGCCTGACGATGAGCAGTTCTTC. Translating gives CASSLVDEPDDEQFF.